This section outlines one T cell receptor beta chain sequence together with its context. Its antigen is currently unknown. The record originates from a study of cytomegalovirus exposure and HLA in healthy donors. Regarding the study as a whole: In a later analysis, TCR beta V- and J-gene trimming showed a link to a missense DCLRE1C variant.

The PCR was carried out with 60 Vbeta primers and 13 Jbeta primers. Generated by immunoSEQ multiplex PCR, the TCRdb table keeps only in-frame clones and is missing some. The sample includes 150,000 to 200,000 clones, about 79% of them seen just once. The germline V gene encodes CDR1 MGHDK and CDR2 SYGVNS. Trimming cost V 3 bases and J 3 bases, with 18 bases left between them. The CDR3 consists of 18 residues. Sequenced input: PBMCs. This chain connects TRBV25-1 to TRBJ2-6; tentatively, D is TRBD2 (5 bases). The TCR originated in a man in his fifties in good health and CMV-seropositive. In DNA, the CDR3 is TGTGCCAGCAGTGATATTTTTTTGGCGGGTAGTGGGGCCAACGTCCTGACTTTC. Translating gives CASSDIFLAGSGANVLTF.